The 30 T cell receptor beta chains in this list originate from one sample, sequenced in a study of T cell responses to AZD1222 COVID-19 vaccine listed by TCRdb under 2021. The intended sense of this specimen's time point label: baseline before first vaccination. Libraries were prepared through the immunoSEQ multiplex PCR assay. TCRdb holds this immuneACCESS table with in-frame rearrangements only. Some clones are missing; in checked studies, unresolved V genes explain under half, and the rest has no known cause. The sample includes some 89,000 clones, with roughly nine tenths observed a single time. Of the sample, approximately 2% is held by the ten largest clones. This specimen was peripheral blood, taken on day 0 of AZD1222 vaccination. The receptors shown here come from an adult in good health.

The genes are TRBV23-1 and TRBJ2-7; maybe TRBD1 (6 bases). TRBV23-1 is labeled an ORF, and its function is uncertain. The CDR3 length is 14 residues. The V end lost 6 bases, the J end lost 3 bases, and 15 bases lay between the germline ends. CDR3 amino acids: CASRPGHRYYEQYF. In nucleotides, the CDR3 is TGCGCCAGCAGACCGGGACACCGATACTACGAGCAGTACTTC.

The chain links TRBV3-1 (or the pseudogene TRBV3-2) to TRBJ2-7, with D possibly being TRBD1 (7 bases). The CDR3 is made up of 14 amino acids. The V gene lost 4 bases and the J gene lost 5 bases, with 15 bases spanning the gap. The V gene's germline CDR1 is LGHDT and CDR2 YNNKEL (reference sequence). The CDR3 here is CASSPTEGANEQYF. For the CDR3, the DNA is TGTGCCAGCAGCCCTACGGAGGGGGCAAACGAGCAGTACTTC.

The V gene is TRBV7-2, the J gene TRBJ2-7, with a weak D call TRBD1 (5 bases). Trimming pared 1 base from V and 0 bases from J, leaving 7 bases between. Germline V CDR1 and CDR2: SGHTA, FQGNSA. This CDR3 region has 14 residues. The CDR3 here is CASSLDRSSYEQYF. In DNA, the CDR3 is TGTGCCAGCAGCTTAGACAGGAGCTCCTACGAGCAGTACTTC.

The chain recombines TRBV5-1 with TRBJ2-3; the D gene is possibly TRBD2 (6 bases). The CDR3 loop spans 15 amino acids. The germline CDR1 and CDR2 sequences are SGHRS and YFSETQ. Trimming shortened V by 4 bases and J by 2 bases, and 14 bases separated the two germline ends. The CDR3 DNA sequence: TGCGCCAGCAGCAGGCTAGCGCTAGACACAGATACGCAGTATTTT. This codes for CASSRLALDTDTQYF.

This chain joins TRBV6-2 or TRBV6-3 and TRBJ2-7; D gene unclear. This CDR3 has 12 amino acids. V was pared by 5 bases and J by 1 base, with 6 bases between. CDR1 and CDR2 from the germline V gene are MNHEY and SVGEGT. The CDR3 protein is CASSRVSYEQYF. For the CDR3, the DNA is TGTGCCAGCAGTAGGGTATCCTACGAGCAGTACTTC.

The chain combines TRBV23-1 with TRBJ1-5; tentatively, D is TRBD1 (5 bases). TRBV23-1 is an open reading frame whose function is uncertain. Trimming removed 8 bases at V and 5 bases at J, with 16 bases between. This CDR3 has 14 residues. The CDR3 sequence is CASGARPHYQPQHF. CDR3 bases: TGCGCCAGCGGGGCCAGACCTCACTATCAGCCCCAGCATTTT.

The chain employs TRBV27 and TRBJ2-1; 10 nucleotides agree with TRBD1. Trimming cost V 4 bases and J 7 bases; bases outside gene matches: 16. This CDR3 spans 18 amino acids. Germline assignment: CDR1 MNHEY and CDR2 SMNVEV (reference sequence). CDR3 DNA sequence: TGTGCCAGCAGTTCGGGACAGGGGTCGGGAGCCTGGGCGAATGAGCAGTTCTTC. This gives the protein CASSSGQGSGAWANEQFF.

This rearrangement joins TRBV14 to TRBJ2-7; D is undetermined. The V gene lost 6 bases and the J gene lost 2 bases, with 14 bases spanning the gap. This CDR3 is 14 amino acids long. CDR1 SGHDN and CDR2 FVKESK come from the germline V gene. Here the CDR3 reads CASSLNGRTYEQYF. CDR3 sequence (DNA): TGTGCCAGCAGTCTCAACGGACGGACCTACGAGCAGTACTTC. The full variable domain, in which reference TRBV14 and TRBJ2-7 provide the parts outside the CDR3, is EAGVTQFPSHSVIEKGQTVTLRCDPISGHDNLYWYRRVMGKEIKFLLHFVKESKQDESGMPNNRFLAERTGGTYSTLKVQPAELEDSGVYFCASSLNGRTYEQYFGPGTRLTVT.

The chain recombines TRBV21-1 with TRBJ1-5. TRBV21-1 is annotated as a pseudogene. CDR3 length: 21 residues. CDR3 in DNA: TGTGCCAGCAGCAAAGCCCTCAGGTGGGGGGCGCGTTTAGGCCTTCATCAGCCCCAGCATTTT. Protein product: CASSKALRWGARLGLHQPQHF.

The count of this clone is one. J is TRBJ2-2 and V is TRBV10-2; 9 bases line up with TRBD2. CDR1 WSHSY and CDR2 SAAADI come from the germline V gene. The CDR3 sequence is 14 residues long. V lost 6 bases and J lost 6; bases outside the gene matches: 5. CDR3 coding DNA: TGCGCCAGCAGGGGTAGCGGGAGTGCCGGGGAGCTGTTTTTT. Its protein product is CASRGSGSAGELFF.

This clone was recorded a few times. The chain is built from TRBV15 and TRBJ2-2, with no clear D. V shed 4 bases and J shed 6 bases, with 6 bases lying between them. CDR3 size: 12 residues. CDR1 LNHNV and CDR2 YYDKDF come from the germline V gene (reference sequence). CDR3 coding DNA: TGTGCCACCAGCAAATTGGCCGGGGAGCTGTTTTTT. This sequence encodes CATSKLAGELFF.

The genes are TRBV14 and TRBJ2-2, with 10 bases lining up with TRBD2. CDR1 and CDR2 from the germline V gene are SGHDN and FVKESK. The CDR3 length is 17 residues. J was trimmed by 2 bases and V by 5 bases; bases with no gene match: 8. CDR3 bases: TGTGCCAGCAGCAGGGCTAGCGGGAGAGGAAACACCGGGGAGCTGTTTTTT. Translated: CASSRASGRGNTGELFF.

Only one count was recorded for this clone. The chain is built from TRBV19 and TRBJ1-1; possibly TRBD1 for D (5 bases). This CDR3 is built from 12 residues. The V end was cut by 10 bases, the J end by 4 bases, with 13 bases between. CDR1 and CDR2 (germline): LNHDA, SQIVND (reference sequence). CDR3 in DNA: TGTGCCACGACAGAGGGGCCCACTGAAGCTTTCTTT. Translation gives CATTEGPTEAFF.

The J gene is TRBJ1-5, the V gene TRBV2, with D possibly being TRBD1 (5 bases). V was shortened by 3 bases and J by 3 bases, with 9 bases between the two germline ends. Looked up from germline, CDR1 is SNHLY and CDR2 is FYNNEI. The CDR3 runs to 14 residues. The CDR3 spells CASSEEQANQPQHF. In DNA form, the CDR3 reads TGTGCCAGCAGTGAGGAACAGGCCAATCAGCCCCAGCATTTT.

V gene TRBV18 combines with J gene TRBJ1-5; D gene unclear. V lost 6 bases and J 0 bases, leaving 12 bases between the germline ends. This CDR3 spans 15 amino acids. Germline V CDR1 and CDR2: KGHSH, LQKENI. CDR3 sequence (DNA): TGTGCCAGCTCCACGGACCAAAATAGCAATCAGCCCCAGCATTTT. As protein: CASSTDQNSNQPQHF.

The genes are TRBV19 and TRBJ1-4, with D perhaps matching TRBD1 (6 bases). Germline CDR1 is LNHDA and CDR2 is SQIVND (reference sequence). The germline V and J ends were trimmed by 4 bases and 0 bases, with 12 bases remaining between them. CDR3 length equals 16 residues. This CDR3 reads CASSTTSGATNEKLFF. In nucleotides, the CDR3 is TGTGCCAGTAGTACAACTTCAGGGGCAACTAATGAAAAACTGTTTTTT.

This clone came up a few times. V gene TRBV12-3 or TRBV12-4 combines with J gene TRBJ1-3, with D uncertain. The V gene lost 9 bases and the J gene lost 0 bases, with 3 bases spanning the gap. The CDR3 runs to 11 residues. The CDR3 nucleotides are TGTGCCAGTGTCTCTGGAAACACCATATATTTT. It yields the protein CASVSGNTIYF.

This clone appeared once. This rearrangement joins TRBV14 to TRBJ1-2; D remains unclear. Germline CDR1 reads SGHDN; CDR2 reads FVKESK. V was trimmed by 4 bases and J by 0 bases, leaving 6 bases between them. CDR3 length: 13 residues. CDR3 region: CASSRVPNYGYTF. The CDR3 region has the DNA TGTGCCAGCAGCCGTGTTCCTAACTATGGCTACACCTTC.

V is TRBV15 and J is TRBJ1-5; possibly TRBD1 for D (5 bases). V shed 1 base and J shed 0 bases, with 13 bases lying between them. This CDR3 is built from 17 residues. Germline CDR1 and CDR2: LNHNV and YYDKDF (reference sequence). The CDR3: CATSRGGRGYSNQPQHF. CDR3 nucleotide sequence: TGTGCCACCAGCAGAGGGGGCCGGGGGTATAGCAATCAGCCCCAGCATTTT.

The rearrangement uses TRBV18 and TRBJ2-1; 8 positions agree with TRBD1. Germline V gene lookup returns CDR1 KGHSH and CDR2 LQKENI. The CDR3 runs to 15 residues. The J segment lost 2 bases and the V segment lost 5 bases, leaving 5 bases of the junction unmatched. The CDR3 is CASSTGTGPYNEQFF. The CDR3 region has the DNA TGTGCCAGCTCAACCGGGACAGGCCCCTACAATGAGCAGTTCTTC.

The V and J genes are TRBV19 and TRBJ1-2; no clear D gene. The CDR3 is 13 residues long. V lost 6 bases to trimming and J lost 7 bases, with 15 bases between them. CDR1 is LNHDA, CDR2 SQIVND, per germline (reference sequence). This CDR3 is CASRPRATSGYTF. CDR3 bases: TGTGCCAGTAGACCTAGGGCTACCTCTGGCTACACCTTC.

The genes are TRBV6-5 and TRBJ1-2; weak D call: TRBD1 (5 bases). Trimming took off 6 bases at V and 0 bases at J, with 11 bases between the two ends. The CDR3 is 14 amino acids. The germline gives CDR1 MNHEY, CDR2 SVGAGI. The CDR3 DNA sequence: TGTGCCAGCAGAGCGAGGGGAGCTAACTATGGCTACACCTTC. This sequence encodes CASRARGANYGYTF.

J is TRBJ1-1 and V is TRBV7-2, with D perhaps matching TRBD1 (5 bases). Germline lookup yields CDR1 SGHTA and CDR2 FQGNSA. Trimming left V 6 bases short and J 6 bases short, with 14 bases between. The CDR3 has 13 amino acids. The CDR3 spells CASSTSRVSEAFF. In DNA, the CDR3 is TGTGCCAGCAGTACAAGCAGGGTTTCTGAAGCTTTCTTT.

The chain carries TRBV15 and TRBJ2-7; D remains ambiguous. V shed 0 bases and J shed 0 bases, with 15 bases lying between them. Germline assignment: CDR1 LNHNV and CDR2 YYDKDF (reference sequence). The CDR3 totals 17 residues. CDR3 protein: CATSRDRGDDPSYEQYF. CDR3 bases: TGTGCCACCAGCAGAGATCGAGGTGACGACCCCTCCTACGAGCAGTACTTC.

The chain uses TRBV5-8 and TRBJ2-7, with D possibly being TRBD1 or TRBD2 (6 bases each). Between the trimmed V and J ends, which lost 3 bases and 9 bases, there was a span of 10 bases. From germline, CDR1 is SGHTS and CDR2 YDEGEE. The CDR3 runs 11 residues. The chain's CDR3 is CASSSRGGQYF. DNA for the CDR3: TGTGCCAGCAGCTCCAGGGGAGGGCAGTACTTC.

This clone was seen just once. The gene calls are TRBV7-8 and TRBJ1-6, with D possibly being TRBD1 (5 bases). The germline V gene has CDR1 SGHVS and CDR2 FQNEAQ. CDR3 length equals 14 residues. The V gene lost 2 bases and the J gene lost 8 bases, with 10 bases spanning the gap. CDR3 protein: CASSLSGRDSPLHF. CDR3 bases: TGTGCCAGCAGCTTATCAGGGAGGGATTCACCCCTCCACTTT.

As DNA, the CDR3 is TGCGCCAGCAGCCCATTAGCGGGGGAGAACACCGGGGAGCTGTTTTTT. Encoded protein: CASSPLAGENTGELFF. The chain has TRBV5-1 and TRBJ2-2, with 9 bases lining up with TRBD2. Unmatched junction bases numbered 5, after V lost 4 bases and J lost 1 base. Germline CDR1 reads SGHRS; CDR2 reads YFSETQ. The length of the CDR3 is 16 residues.

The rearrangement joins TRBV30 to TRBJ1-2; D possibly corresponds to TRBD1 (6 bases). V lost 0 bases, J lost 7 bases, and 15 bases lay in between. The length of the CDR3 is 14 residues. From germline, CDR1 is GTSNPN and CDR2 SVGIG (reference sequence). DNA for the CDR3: TGTGCCTGGAGTGTACTCGTGGGGGCAGGTGGCTACACCTTC. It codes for CAWSVLVGAGGYTF. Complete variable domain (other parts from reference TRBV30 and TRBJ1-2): SQTIHQWPATLVQPVGSPLSLECTVEGTSNPNLYWYRQAAGRGLQLLFYSVGIGQISSEVPQNLSASRPQDRQFILSSKKLLLSDSGFYLCAWSVLVGAGGYTFGSGTRLTVV.

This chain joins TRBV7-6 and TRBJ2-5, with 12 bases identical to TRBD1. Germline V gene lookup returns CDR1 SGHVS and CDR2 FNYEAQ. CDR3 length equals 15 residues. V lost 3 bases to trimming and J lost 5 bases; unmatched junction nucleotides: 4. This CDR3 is CASSLGQGARETQYF. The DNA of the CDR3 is TGTGCCAGCAGCTTGGGACAGGGGGCTAGGGAGACCCAGTACTTC.

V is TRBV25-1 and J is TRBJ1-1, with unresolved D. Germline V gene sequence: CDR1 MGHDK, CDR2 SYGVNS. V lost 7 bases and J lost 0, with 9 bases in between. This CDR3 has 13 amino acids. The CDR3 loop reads CASMADMNTEAFF. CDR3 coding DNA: TGTGCCAGCATGGCTGACATGAACACTGAAGCTTTCTTT.